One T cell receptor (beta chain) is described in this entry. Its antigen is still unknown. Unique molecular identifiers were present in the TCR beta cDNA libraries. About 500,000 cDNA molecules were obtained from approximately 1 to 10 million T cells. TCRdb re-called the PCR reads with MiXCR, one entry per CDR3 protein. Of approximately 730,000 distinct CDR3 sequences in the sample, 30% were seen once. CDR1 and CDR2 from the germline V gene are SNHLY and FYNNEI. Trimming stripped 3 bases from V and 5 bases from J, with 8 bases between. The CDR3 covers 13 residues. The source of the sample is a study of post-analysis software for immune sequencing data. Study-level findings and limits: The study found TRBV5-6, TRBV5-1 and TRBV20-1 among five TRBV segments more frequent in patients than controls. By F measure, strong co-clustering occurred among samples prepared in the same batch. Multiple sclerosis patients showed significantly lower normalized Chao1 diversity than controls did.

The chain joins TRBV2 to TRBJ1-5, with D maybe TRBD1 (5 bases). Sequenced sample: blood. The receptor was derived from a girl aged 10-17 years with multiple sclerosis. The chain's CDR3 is CASSDRAYQPQHF. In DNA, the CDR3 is TGTGCCAGCAGTGACAGGGCTTATCAGCCCCAGCATTTT. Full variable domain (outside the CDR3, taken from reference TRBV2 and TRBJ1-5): EPEVTQTPSHQVTQMGQEVILRCVPISNHLYFYWYRQILGQKVEFLVSFYNNEISEKSEIFDDQFSVERPDGSNFTLKIRSTKLEDSAMYFCASSDRAYQPQHFGDGTRLSIL.